The 12 T cell receptor beta chains below come from one sample, sequenced in a study of shared T cell receptors in the human thymus. The repertoire was sequenced with immunoSEQ multiplex PCR; TCRdb's copy has only in-frame clones and lacks some. The table includes about 730,000 clones, roughly 85% detected once. The sample also formed part of further work on human thymus T cells.

Input material: thymocytes. The source of these receptors is a girl less than two years old with a congenital heart defect.

This clone was observed a single time. The CDR3: CASSLGLLMNTEAFF. In DNA form, the CDR3 reads TGTGCCAGCAGCTTAGGATTACTGATGAACACTGAAGCTTTCTTT. V gene TRBV11-2 combines with J gene TRBJ1-1; no clear D. CDR3 length: 15 residues. The V and J ends lost 1 base and 0 bases respectively, with 9 bases between them. Germline V gene data show CDR1 as SGHAT and CDR2 as FQNNGV. The complete variable domain, with remaining parts taken from reference TRBV11-2 and TRBJ1-1, reads EAGVAQSPRYKIIEKRQSVAFWCNPISGHATLYWYQQILGQGPKLLIQFQNNGVVDDSQLPKDRFSAERLKGVDSTLKIQPAKLEDSAVYLCASSLGLLMNTEAFFGQGTRLTVV.

The chain is built from TRBV25-1 and TRBJ2-3, with TRBD2 matching over 12 bases. Trimming cost V 8 bases and J 5 bases; bases outside gene matches: 8. Germline V gives CDR1 MGHDK, CDR2 SYGVNS. The CDR3 consists of 15 residues. CDR3 bases: TGTGCCAGCGTCATGACTAGCGGGGGCGTAGATACGCAGTATTTT. This encodes CASVMTSGGVDTQYF.

This chain connects TRBV4-1 to TRBJ1-5; TRBD1 aligns across 11 bases. Germline CDR1 is MGHRA and CDR2 is YSYEKL. This CDR3 comprises 15 residues. With V trimmed by 4 bases and J by 5 bases, 4 bases remained unmatched. CDR3 amino acids: CASSLSDRGHQPQHF. For the CDR3, the DNA is TGCGCCAGCAGCCTTTCGGACAGGGGGCATCAGCCCCAGCATTTT.

The chain combines TRBV7-6 with TRBJ1-5, with D tentatively TRBD1 (5 bases). CDR1 and CDR2 from the germline V gene are SGHVS and FNYEAQ. V lost 5 bases and J lost 4, with 9 bases in between. CDR3 length equals 13 residues. The CDR3 region is CASSGHGNQPQHF. CDR3 nucleotides: TGTGCCAGCAGCGGACACGGAAATCAGCCCCAGCATTTT.

DNA for the CDR3: TGTGCCAGCGGGCCAGGGGGCCCACCCAACTATGGCTACACCTTC. This translates into CASGPGGPPNYGYTF. The chain employs TRBV2 and TRBJ1-2; 8 positions match TRBD1. The CDR3 runs to 15 residues. Germline values: CDR1 SNHLY, CDR2 FYNNEI. After removal of 8 bases from V and 2 bases from J, the junction contained 10 bases not matched to a gene.

The chain employs TRBV28 and TRBJ1-1, with TRBD1 matching over 10 bases. CDR3 length: 17 residues. Germline V gene sequence: CDR1 MDHEN, CDR2 SYDVKM. J was trimmed by 0 bases and V by 3 bases; bases with no gene match: 7. CDR3 residues: CASSFGGQGLMNTEAFF. The CDR3 nucleotides read TGTGCCAGCAGTTTTGGGGGACAGGGGCTAATGAACACTGAAGCTTTCTTT.

The rearrangement uses TRBV18 and TRBJ2-5; possibly TRBD2 for D (6 bases). The V gene lost 3 bases and the J gene lost 5 bases, with 16 bases spanning the gap. The CDR3 sequence is 15 residues long. From germline, CDR1 is KGHSH and CDR2 LQKENI. Written as DNA, the CDR3 is TGTGCCAGCTCACCTGGCGGGGTTGGTCAGGAGACCCAGTACTTC. Its protein is CASSPGGVGQETQYF.

The CDR3 loop is CASSADRGRGGELFF. The CDR3 nucleotides are TGTGCCAGCAGTGCGGACAGGGGGCGCGGTGGGGAGCTGTTTTTT. This chain uses TRBV6-1 with TRBJ2-2; 11 bases match TRBD1. This CDR3 contains 15 residues. Germline CDR1 is MNHNS and CDR2 is SASEGT. V was pared by 4 bases and J by 8 bases, with 6 bases of the junction left unmatched.

V is TRBV6-4 and J is TRBJ1-1; maybe TRBD1 (6 bases). V lost 5 bases and J lost 4, with 17 bases in between. CDR3 size: 15 residues. CDR1 is MRHNA, CDR2 SNTAGT, per germline. The CDR3 DNA is TGTGCCAGCAGTAACCATACAGGGCTAGGCACTGAAGCTTTCTTT. The encoded protein is CASSNHTGLGTEAFF.

The rearrangement joins TRBV5-7 to TRBJ2-7; D gene uncertain. TRBV5-7 qualifies as an ORF whose function is uncertain. Trimming shortened V by 10 bases and J by 7 bases, and 9 bases separated the two germline ends. CDR3 length: 9 residues. DNA of the CDR3: TGTGCCTCCGGTTTGGAGCAGTACTTC. It is translated as CASGLEQYF.

This clone was seen just once. The J gene is TRBJ2-7, the V gene TRBV7-6, with D perhaps TRBD1 (6 bases). V was clipped by 2 bases and J by 7 bases, with 12 bases between them. This CDR3 spans 13 amino acids. CDR1 is SGHVS, CDR2 FNYEAQ, per germline. The CDR3 region is CASSLKGTGEQYF. CDR3 nucleotides: TGTGCCAGCAGCTTAAAGGGAACAGGGGAGCAGTACTTC.

The rearrangement joins TRBV6-1 to TRBJ1-5; TRBD1 might be the D (6 bases). The germline V gene encodes CDR1 MNHNS and CDR2 SASEGT. The CDR3 runs to 15 residues. Deletions cut 5 bases from V and 0 bases from J, with 11 bases between. CDR3 in amino acids: CASSPQGYSNQPQHF. The CDR3 bases are TGTGCCAGCAGTCCACAGGGTTATAGCAATCAGCCCCAGCATTTT.